This T cell receptor (beta chain) was captured in a study of cytomegalovirus exposure and HLA in healthy donors. Study information: Earlier sequencing of about 179 million T cells yielded approximately 100 million unique TCR beta sequences.

This PCR relied on a set of 60 Vbeta primers and 13 Jbeta primers. Data came from immunoSEQ multiplex PCR; TCRdb stores just in-frame clones and leaves some out. The sample carries 150,000 to 200,000 clones, 65% to 90% recorded once. Germline-derived CDR1 and CDR2 are SGHAT and FQNNGV. V was pared by 1 base and J by 2 bases, with 12 bases between. This CDR3 is built from 16 residues. The chain has TRBV11-2 and TRBJ2-1; D might be TRBD2 (6 bases). This receptor was identified in a man between 45 and 60 years old in good health and CMV-seropositive. What was sequenced was PBMCs. The CDR3 coding sequence is TGTGCCAGCAGCTTAGGTGTGGCGGGGCCCTACAATGAGCAGTTCTTC. Protein sequence: CASSLGVAGPYNEQFF.